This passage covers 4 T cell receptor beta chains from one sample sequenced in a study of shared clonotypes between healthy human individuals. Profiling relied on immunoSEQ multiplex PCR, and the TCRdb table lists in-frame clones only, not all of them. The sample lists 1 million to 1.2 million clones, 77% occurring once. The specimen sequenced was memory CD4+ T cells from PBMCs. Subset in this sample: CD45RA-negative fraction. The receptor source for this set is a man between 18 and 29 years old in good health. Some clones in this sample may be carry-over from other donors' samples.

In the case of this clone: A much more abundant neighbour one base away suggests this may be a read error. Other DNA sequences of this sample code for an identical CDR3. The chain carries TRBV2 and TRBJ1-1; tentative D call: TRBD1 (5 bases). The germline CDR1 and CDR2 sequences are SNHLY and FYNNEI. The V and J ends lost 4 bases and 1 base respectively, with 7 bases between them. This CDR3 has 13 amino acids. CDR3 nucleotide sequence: TGTGCCAGCAGTGGAGACAGGAACACTGAAGCTTTCTTT. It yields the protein CASSGDRNTEAFF.

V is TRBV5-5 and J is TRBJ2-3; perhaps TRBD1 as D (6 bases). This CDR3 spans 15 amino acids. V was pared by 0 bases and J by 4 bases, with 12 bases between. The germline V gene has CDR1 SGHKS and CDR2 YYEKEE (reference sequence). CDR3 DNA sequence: TGTGCCAGCAGCTTGGCCTACAGGGCCCCAGATACGCAGTATTTT. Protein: CASSLAYRAPDTQYF.

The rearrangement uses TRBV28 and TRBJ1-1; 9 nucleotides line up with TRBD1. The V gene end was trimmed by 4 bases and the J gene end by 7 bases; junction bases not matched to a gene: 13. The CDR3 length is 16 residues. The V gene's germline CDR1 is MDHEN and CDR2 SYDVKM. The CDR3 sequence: CASSSWTGASRHEAFF. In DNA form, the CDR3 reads TGTGCCAGCAGTTCATGGACAGGGGCAAGTCGGCATGAAGCTTTCTTT.

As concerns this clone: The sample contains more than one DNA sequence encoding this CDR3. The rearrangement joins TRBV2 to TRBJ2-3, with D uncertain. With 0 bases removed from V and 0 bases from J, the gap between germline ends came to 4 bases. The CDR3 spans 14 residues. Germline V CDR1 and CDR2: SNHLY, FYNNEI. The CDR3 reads CASSEATSTDTQYF. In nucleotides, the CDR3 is TGTGCCAGCAGTGAAGCTACTAGCACAGATACGCAGTATTTT.